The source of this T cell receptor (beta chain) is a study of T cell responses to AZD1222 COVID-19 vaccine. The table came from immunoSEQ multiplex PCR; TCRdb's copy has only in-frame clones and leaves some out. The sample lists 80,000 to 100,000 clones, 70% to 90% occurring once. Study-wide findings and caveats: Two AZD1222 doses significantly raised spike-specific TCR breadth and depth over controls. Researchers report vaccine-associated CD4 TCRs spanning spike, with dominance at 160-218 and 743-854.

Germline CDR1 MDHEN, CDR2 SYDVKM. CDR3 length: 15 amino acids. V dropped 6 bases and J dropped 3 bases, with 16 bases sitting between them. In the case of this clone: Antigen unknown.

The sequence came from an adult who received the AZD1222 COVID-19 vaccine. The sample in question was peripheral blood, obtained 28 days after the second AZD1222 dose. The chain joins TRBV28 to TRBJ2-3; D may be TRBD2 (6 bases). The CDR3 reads CASSPGGWGTDTQYF. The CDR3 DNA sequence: TGTGCCAGCAGCCCTGGAGGGTGGGGGACAGATACGCAGTATTTT.